This is a list of T cell receptor beta chains from one sample in a study of T cell responses to AZD1222 COVID-19 vaccine. Method: immunoSEQ multiplex PCR; TCRdb's copy keeps in-frame clones and lacks some. The table shows about 110,000 clones, with about 90% occurring only once. Sequencing used peripheral blood, obtained 28 days after the second AZD1222 dose. The receptors were gathered from an adult who received the AZD1222 COVID-19 vaccine. Each CDR3 is given with its conserved first and last residue. D genes are given only for firm matches. A clone size is listed for some rows: how often the clone was seen (once, few, many), or a class if it is expanded.

v_call: TRBV5-1; clone_size: few; d_call: -; j_call: TRBJ1-1; cdr3_nt: TGCGCCAGCAGCTTGGTGGTAGGGGCGTTGGCTTTCTTT; cdr3_aa: CASSLVVGALAFF
v_call: TRBV29-1; clone_size: once; d_call: TRBD2; j_call: TRBJ2-7; cdr3_nt: TGCAGCGTTGAAACCGCTAGCGGGAGCTACGAGCAGTACTTC; cdr3_aa: CSVETASGSYEQYF
v_call: TRBV19; clone_size: once; d_call: TRBD1; j_call: TRBJ1-1; cdr3_nt: TGTGCCAGTAGTATACAGGGGGCTCCAACTGAAGCTTTCTTT; cdr3_aa: CASSIQGAPTEAFF
v_call: TRBV3-1/TRBV3-2; clone_size: -; d_call: -; j_call: TRBJ1-2; cdr3_nt: TGTGCCAGCAGCCAAGCTGGGGGTACGGGCTACACCTTC; cdr3_aa: CASSQAGGTGYTF
v_call: TRBV5-1; clone_size: -; d_call: TRBD2; j_call: TRBJ2-2; cdr3_nt: TGCGCCAGCAGCTTGGTTGCGGGGGGCACCGGGGAGCTGTTTTTT; cdr3_aa: CASSLVAGGTGELFF
v_call: TRBV2; clone_size: -; d_call: -; j_call: TRBJ2-7; cdr3_nt: TGTGCCAGCTGGGGGGGGCCGGACGAGCAGTACTTC; cdr3_aa: CASWGGPDEQYF
v_call: TRBV5-6; clone_size: -; d_call: -; j_call: TRBJ1-6; cdr3_nt: TGTGCCAGCAGCTTGGGGACAGCTTATAATTCACCCCTCCACTTT; cdr3_aa: CASSLGTAYNSPLHF
v_call: TRBV9; clone_size: -; d_call: -; j_call: TRBJ2-7; cdr3_nt: TGTGCCAGCAGTCTACAGGGCTACGAGCAGTACTTC; cdr3_aa: CASSLQGYEQYF
v_call: TRBV9; clone_size: -; d_call: TRBD2; j_call: TRBJ2-3; cdr3_nt: TGTGCCAGCAGCGTAGAGGGTGGGGAGGGCCCAGATACGCAGTATTTT; cdr3_aa: CASSVEGGEGPDTQYF
v_call: TRBV19; clone_size: -; d_call: -; j_call: TRBJ1-5; cdr3_nt: TGTGCCAGTGTCGGGATTGTTGGCAATCAGCCCCAGCATTTT; cdr3_aa: CASVGIVGNQPQHF
v_call: TRBV4-3; clone_size: once; d_call: TRBD2; j_call: TRBJ2-5; cdr3_nt: TGCGCCAGCAGCCAAGTCAGCGGGGGGGCTGAGACCCAGTACTTC; cdr3_aa: CASSQVSGGAETQYF
v_call: TRBV18; clone_size: -; d_call: -; j_call: TRBJ1-5; cdr3_nt: TGTGCCAGCTCACCAGGACAGAATAATCAGCCCCAGCATTTT; cdr3_aa: CASSPGQNNQPQHF
v_call: TRBV7-2; clone_size: -; d_call: -; j_call: TRBJ2-7; cdr3_nt: TGTGCCAGCAGCTTAGCGGGGGGGCTGACCTACGAGCAGTACTTC; cdr3_aa: CASSLAGGLTYEQYF
v_call: TRBV7-2; clone_size: -; d_call: -; j_call: TRBJ1-5; cdr3_nt: TGTGCCAGCAGCTTAGGGACCCCGGGACAGCCCCAGCATTTT; cdr3_aa: CASSLGTPGQPQHF
v_call: TRBV9; clone_size: -; d_call: TRBD1; j_call: TRBJ2-1; cdr3_nt: TGTGCCAGCAGCCCGGACAGGGGCTACAATGAGCAGTTCTTC; cdr3_aa: CASSPDRGYNEQFF
v_call: TRBV6-6; clone_size: -; d_call: -; j_call: TRBJ1-3; cdr3_nt: TGTGCCAGCAGGGCCCCCGGGGTTGGCAACACCATATATTTT; cdr3_aa: CASRAPGVGNTIYF
v_call: TRBV6-2/TRBV6-3; clone_size: few; d_call: -; j_call: TRBJ1-5; cdr3_nt: TGTGCCAGCAGTAATCAGGGGCCACCTTGGCCCCAGCATTTT; cdr3_aa: CASSNQGPPWPQHF
v_call: TRBV4-3; clone_size: few; d_call: -; j_call: TRBJ1-2; cdr3_nt: TGCGCCAGCAGCCAACACTTGAACTATGGCTACACCTTC; cdr3_aa: CASSQHLNYGYTF